Given below is one TCR beta chain in context. Its matching antigen is unknown. This sample was taken from a study of OX40 agonist ivuxolimab in advanced cancers. Study overall: Given to patients was ivuxolimab, an agonistic anti-OX40 (CD134) antibody. Study-level findings and limits: Certain nonresponders additionally had low normalized T-cell clonal expansion. CD8+ T cells (on average) carried more expanded clones than CD4+ T cells.

Clones were read by immunoSEQ multiplex PCR, and TCRdb kept only the in-frame ones, dropping some. The table shows 90,000 to 100,000 clones, with approximately 95% occurring only once. The CDR3 is made up of 14 amino acids. CDR1 is SGHVS and CDR2 is FQNEAQ in the germline V gene. Trimming shortened V by 5 bases and J by 5 bases, and 15 bases separated the two germline ends. This material consisted of CD4+ or CD8+ T cells sorted from blood, taken in a trial of the OX40 agonist ivuxolimab. The TCR sequence derives from an adult with an advanced solid tumor such as melanoma, head and neck, liver or kidney cancer. The chain has TRBV7-8 and TRBJ1-1, with D possibly matching TRBD1 (6 bases). The CDR3 region has the DNA TGTGCCAGCAGCCCTGGGGGGGCGAGGACTGAAGCTTTCTTT. Its protein is CASSPGGARTEAFF.